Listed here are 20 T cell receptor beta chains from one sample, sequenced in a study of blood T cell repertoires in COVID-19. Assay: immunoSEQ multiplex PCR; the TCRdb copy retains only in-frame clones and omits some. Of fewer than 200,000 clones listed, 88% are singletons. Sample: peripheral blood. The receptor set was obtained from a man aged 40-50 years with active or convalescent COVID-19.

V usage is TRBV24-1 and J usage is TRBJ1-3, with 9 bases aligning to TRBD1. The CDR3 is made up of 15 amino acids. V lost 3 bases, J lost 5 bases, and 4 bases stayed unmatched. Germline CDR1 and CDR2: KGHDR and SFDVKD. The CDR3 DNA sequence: TGTGCCACCAGTGATGGGACAGGGCTACGAAACACCATATATTTT. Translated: CATSDGTGLRNTIYF.

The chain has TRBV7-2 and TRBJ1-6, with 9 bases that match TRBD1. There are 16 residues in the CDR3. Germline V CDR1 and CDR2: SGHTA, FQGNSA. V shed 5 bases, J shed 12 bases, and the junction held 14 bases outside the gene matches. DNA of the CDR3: TGTGCCAGCAGCCCTCAATTAGGGACAGGGTCTCAACCCCTCCACTTT. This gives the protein CASSPQLGTGSQPLHF.

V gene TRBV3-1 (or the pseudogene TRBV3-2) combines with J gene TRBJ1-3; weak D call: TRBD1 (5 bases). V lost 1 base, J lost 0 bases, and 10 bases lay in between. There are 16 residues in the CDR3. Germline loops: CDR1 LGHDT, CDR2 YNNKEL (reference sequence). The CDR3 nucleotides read TGTGCCAGCAGCCAAGTTGGGGGACTCTCTGGAAACACCATATATTTT. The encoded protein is CASSQVGGLSGNTIYF.

CDR3 in amino acids: CASSPTGGGQPQHF. The CDR3 DNA follows: TGTGCCAGCTCACCGACAGGGGGCGGACAGCCCCAGCATTTT. This chain uses TRBV18 with TRBJ1-5; TRBD1 agrees at 10 bases. The V and J ends lost 3 bases and 7 bases, in that order; junction bases with no gene match: 3. The CDR3 totals 14 residues. The V gene's germline CDR1 is KGHSH and CDR2 LQKENI.

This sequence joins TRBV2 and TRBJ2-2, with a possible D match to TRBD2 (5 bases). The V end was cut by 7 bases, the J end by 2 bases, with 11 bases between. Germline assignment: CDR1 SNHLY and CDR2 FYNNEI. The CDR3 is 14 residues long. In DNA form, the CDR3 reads TGTGCCAGCACCGGACTCGGTAACACCGGGGAGCTGTTTTTT. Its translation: CASTGLGNTGELFF.

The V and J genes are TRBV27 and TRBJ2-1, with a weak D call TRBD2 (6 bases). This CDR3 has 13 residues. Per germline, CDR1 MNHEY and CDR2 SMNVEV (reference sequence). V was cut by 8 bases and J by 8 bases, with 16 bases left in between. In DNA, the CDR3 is TGTGCCAGCGGGGAGGCAGGGTGGTATGAGCAGTTCTTC. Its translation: CASGEAGWYEQFF.

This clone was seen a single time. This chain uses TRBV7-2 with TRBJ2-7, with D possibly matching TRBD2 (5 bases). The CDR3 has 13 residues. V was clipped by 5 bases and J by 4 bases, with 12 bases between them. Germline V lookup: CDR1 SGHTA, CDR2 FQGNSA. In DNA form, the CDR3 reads TGTGCCAGCAGCGTCGACTACCTATACGAGCAGTACTTC. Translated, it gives CASSVDYLYEQYF.

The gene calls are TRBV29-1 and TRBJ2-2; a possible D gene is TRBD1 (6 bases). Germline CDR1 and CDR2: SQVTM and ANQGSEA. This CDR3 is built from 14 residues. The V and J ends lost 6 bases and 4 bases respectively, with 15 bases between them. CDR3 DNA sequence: TGCAGCGTGGGTACAGGGTTTCGCACCGGGGAGCTGTTTTTT. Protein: CSVGTGFRTGELFF.

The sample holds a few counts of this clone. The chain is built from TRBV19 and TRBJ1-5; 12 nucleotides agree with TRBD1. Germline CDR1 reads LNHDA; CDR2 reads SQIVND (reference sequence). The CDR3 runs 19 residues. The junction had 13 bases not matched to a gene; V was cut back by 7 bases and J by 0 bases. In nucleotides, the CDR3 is TGTGCCAGTACCACACGGGGACAGGGGGCCGATTATAGCAATCAGCCCCAGCATTTT. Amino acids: CASTTRGQGADYSNQPQHF.

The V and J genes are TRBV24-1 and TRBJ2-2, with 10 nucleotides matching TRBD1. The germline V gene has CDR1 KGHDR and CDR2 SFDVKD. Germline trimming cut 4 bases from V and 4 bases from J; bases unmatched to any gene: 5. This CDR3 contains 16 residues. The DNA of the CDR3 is TGTGCCACCAGTGAGTGGACAGGGGGGATCACCGGGGAGCTGTTTTTT. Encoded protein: CATSEWTGGITGELFF.

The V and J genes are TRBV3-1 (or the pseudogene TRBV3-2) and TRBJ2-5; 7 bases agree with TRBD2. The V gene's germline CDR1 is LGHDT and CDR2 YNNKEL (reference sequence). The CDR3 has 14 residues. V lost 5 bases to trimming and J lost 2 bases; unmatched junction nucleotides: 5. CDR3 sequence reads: CASSAASGQETQYF. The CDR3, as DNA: TGTGCCAGCAGCGCCGCTAGCGGACAAGAGACCCAGTACTTC.

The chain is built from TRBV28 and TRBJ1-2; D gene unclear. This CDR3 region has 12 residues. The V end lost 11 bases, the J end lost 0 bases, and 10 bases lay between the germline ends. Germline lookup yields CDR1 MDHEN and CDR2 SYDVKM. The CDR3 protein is CAFGEANYGYTF. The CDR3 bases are TGTGCCTTCGGGGAAGCTAACTATGGCTACACCTTC.

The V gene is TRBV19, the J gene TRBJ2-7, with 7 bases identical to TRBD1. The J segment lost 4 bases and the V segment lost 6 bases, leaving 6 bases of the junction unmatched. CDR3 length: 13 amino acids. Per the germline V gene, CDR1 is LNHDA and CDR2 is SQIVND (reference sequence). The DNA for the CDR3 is TGTGCCAGTAGACAGGGACAGACTTACGAGCAGTACTTC. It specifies CASRQGQTYEQYF.

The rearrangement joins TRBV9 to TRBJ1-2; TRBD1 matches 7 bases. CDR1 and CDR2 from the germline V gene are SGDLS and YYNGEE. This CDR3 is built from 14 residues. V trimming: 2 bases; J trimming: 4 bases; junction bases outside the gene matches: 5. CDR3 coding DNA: TGTGCCAGCAGCGTCGGGACAGTTAGCTATGGCTACACCTTC. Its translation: CASSVGTVSYGYTF.

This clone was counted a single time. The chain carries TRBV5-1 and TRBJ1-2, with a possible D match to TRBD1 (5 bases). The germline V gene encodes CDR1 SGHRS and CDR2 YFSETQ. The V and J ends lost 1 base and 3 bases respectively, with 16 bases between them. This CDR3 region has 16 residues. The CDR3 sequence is CASSLIYRGYDYGYTF. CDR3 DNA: TGCGCCAGCAGCTTGATTTATAGGGGATACGACTATGGCTACACCTTC.

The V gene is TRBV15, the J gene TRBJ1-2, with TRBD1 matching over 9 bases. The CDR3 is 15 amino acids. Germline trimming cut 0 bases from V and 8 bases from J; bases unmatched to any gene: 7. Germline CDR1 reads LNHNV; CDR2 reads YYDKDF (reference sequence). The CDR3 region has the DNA TGTGCCACCAGCAGAGATGGACAGGGGTTAAGAGGCTACACCTTC. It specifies CATSRDGQGLRGYTF. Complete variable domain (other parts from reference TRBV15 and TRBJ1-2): DAMVIQNPRYQVTQFGKPVTLSCSQTLNHNVMYWYQQKSSQAPKLLFHYYDKDFNNEADTPDNFQSRRPNTSFCFLDIRSPGLGDTAMYLCATSRDGQGLRGYTFGSGTRLTVV.

CDR3 loop: CASSFGQTSYEQYF. The CDR3, as DNA: TGTGCCAGCAGCTTCGGACAGACATCCTACGAGCAGTACTTC. The V and J genes are TRBV11-2 and TRBJ2-7, with D possibly TRBD1 on 6 matching bases. Looked up from germline, CDR1 is SGHAT and CDR2 is FQNNGV. V lost 3 bases to trimming and J lost 1 base, with 10 bases between them. The CDR3 is 14 residues long.

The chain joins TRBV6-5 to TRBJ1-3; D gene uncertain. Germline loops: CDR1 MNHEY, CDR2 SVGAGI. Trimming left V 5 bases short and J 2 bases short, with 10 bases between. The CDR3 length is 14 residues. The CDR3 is CASSPDITGNTIYF. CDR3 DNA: TGTGCCAGCAGTCCCGACATTACTGGAAACACCATATATTTT.

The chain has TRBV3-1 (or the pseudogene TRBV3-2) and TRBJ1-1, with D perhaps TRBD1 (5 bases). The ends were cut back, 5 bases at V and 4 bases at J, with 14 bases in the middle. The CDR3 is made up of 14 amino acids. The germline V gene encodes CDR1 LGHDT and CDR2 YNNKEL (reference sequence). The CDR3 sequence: CASSWRGESTEAFF. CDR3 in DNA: TGTGCCAGCAGCTGGCGGGGCGAGAGCACTGAAGCTTTCTTT.

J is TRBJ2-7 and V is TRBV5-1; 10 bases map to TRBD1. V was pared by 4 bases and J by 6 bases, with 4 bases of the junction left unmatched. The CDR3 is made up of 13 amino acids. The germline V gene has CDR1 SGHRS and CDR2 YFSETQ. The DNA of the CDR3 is TGCGCCAGCAGCGGGGACAGGGGTGGCGAGCAGTACTTC. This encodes CASSGDRGGEQYF. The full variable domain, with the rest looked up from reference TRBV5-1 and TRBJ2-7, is KAGVTQTPRYLIKTRGQQVTLSCSPISGHRSVSWYQQTPGQGLQFLFEYFSETQRNKGNFPGRFSGRQFSNSRSEMNVSTLELGDSALYLCASSGDRGGEQYFGPGTRLTVT.